These 18 T cell receptor beta chains came from one sample sequenced in a study of CD8 T cells in ankylosing spondylitis. Study observations and caveats: Apparently characteristic of ankylosing spondylitis blood was a TCR beta motif (roughly eight highly homologous variants).

In TCRdb, the 5' RACE reads were re-called with MiXCR into one record per CDR3 protein. Of about 540,000 distinct CDR3 sequences in the sample, over 9.5% were seen once. No antigen is known for these receptors. Sequenced material: blood, either unsorted or a sorted T cell fraction (not recorded which). These receptors all come from a male donor with ankylosing spondylitis.

The V gene is TRBV12-3 or TRBV12-4, the J gene TRBJ2-1; D might be TRBD2 (5 bases). V lost 3 bases, J lost 7 bases, and 19 bases lay in between. The CDR3 has 16 amino acids. The CDR3 sequence: CASSFEVLGMGNEQFF. DNA for the CDR3: TGTGCCAGCAGTTTTGAGGTTCTCGGGATGGGGAATGAGCAGTTCTTC.

V is TRBV10-3 and J is TRBJ2-7, with D uncertain. Germline V gene data show CDR1 as ENHRY and CDR2 as SYGVKD. V was pared by 0 bases and J by 3 bases, with 6 bases between. This CDR3 comprises 13 residues. The CDR3 DNA follows: TGTGCCATCAGTGAGTCAGCCAACTACGAGCAGTACTTC. Protein sequence: CAISESANYEQYF.

Concerning this clonotype itself: Germline and junction disagree at one end, which may indicate a read error. The chain joins TRBV7-9 to TRBJ2-1, with TRBD2 matching over 9 bases. Looked up from germline, CDR1 is SEHNR and CDR2 is FQNEAQ (reference sequence). The CDR3 extends over 14 amino acids. CDR3 sequence: CASSLAGPDNEQFF. CDR3 coding DNA: TGTGCCAGCAGCCTAGCGGGGCCCGACAATGAGCAGTTCTTC.

This clonotype appeared a few times. The V and J genes are TRBV20-1 and TRBJ2-5; 7 bases are shared with TRBD2. Germline V CDR1 and CDR2: DFQATT, SNEGSKA (reference sequence). CDR3 length: 13 amino acids. V was pared by 6 bases and J by 5 bases, with 9 bases of the junction left unmatched. CDR3 in amino acids: CSAIERDGETQYF. In nucleotides, the CDR3 is TGCAGTGCCATAGAGCGGGACGGGGAGACCCAGTACTTC.

The chain has TRBV12-3 or TRBV12-4 and TRBJ1-1; no clear D gene. The V end lost 4 bases, the J end lost 1 base, and 10 bases lay between the germline ends. CDR3 size: 14 residues. The CDR3 sequence is CASSSHGENTEAFF. The CDR3 coding sequence is TGTGCCAGCAGTTCACATGGGGAGAACACTGAAGCTTTCTTT.

This clonotype turned up a few times. The chain joins TRBV7-9 to TRBJ1-5, with 7 bases aligning to TRBD1. Germline CDR1 SEHNR, CDR2 FQNEAQ (reference sequence). The CDR3 runs 14 residues. V was pared by 5 bases and J by 6 bases, with 7 bases of the junction left unmatched. The CDR3 region is CASSGRQGGQPQHF. The CDR3 DNA reads TGTGCCAGCAGCGGACGACAGGGAGGTCAGCCCCAGCATTTT.

V gene TRBV7-2 combines with J gene TRBJ2-2; D possibly corresponds to TRBD1 (5 bases). This CDR3 comprises 13 residues. CDR1 is SGHTA, CDR2 FQGNSA, per germline. V lost 0 bases to trimming and J lost 7 bases, with 6 bases between them. The CDR3 region is CASSLAGDGELFF. The CDR3, as DNA: TGTGCCAGCAGCTTAGCAGGGGACGGGGAGCTGTTTTTT.

This chain connects TRBV5-1 to TRBJ1-1; TRBD1 agrees at 7 bases. CDR3 length: 17 residues. The J segment lost 0 bases and the V segment lost 4 bases, leaving 12 bases of the junction unmatched. The germline V gene encodes CDR1 SGHRS and CDR2 YFSETQ. The CDR3 DNA is TGCGCCAGCAGCCCCCATCCGGGACAGCCCATGAACACTGAAGCTTTCTTT. It specifies CASSPHPGQPMNTEAFF.

The chain links TRBV20-1 to TRBJ2-7; the D is unclear. V was cut by 0 bases and J by 0 bases, with 6 bases left in between. Germline V gene sequence: CDR1 DFQATT, CDR2 SNEGSKA (reference sequence). The CDR3 is 13 residues long. The CDR3 reads CSARDYSSYEQYV. The CDR3 DNA sequence: TGCAGTGCTAGAGATTATAGCTCCTACGAGCAGTACGTC.

The chain is built from TRBV29-1 and TRBJ2-2; possibly TRBD2 for D (5 bases). Germline V CDR1 and CDR2: SQVTM, ANQGSEA. This CDR3 region has 14 residues. V dropped 5 bases and J dropped 2 bases, with 12 bases sitting between them. The CDR3 region is CSVSLSGNTGELFF. CDR3 nucleotide sequence: TGCAGCGTTTCCCTCAGCGGTAACACCGGGGAGCTGTTTTTT.

The chain links TRBV7-9 to TRBJ2-1; TRBD2 might be the D (6 bases). CDR1 is SEHNR, CDR2 FQNEAQ, per germline (reference sequence). V was pared by 2 bases and J by 8 bases, with 13 bases between. The CDR3 loop spans 14 amino acids. In DNA form, the CDR3 reads TGTGCCAGCAGCTTACCCGGGAGAGGTGATGAGCAGTTCTTC. Translation: CASSLPGRGDEQFF.

This clonotype occurred a few times. V and J are TRBV5-1 and TRBJ2-5, with D perhaps TRBD2 (5 bases). Germline-derived CDR1 and CDR2 are SGHRS and YFSETQ. The germline V and J ends were trimmed by 0 bases and 3 bases, with 9 bases remaining between them. The CDR3 totals 14 residues. The CDR3 sequence is CASSLDLAKETQYF. The CDR3 DNA is TGCGCCAGCAGCTTGGACCTAGCCAAAGAGACCCAGTACTTC. Drawing the rest from reference TRBV5-1 and TRBJ2-5, the complete variable domain is KAGVTQTPRYLIKTRGQQVTLSCSPISGHRSVSWYQQTPGQGLQFLFEYFSETQRNKGNFPGRFSGRQFSNSRSEMNVSTLELGDSALYLCASSLDLAKETQYFGPGTRLLVL.

This clonotype was observed at least ten times. V usage is TRBV20-1 and J usage is TRBJ1-3; tentative D call: TRBD1 (6 bases). Looked up from germline, CDR1 is DFQATT and CDR2 is SNEGSKA (reference sequence). V lost 1 base, J lost 5 bases, and 15 bases lay in between. CDR3 length: 15 residues. The CDR3 loop is CSARGLGGNRNTIYF. For the CDR3, the DNA is TGCAGTGCTAGAGGTCTTGGGGGCAATCGAAACACCATATATTTT.

This clonotype was seen a handful of times. The J gene is TRBJ2-3, the V gene TRBV3-1, with TRBD1 matching 8 bases. With 6 bases clipped from V and 5 bases from J, the junction kept 10 bases outside the gene matches. Germline loops: CDR1 LGHDT, CDR2 YNNKEL (reference sequence). The CDR3 consists of 15 residues. The CDR3: CASSERTGSGDTQYF. The CDR3 coding sequence is TGTGCCAGCAGTGAACGGACAGGGTCTGGAGATACGCAGTATTTT.

This clonotype was counted between two and nine times. The V call is TRBV21-1, the J call TRBJ1-2. TRBV21-1 is a pseudogene locus. The CDR3 extends over 16 amino acids. CDR3 nucleotides: TGTGCCAGCAGCAAACCCAGTCTTAGGGACTGTGTCGACTACACCTTC. This translates into CASSKPSLRDCVDYTF.

This clonotype showed up just a few times. This sequence joins TRBV7-9 and TRBJ1-1, with TRBD1 as a possible D gene (5 bases). Germline CDR1 is SEHNR and CDR2 is FQNEAQ (reference sequence). The CDR3 contains 14 residues. V dropped 1 base and J dropped 2 bases, with 8 bases sitting between them. The CDR3 sequence is CASSLGDYNTEAFF. In DNA form, the CDR3 reads TGTGCCAGCAGCTTAGGGGACTATAACACTGAAGCTTTCTTT.

The chain uses TRBV2 and TRBJ2-3; 12 bases agree with TRBD1. V lost 6 bases to trimming and J lost 7 bases; unmatched junction nucleotides: 14. The CDR3 spans 17 residues. The V gene's germline CDR1 is SNHLY and CDR2 FYNNEI. Written as DNA, the CDR3 is TGTGCCAGCAGCCGCCTCAAACCGGGACAGGGGGCTCATACGCAGTATTTT. This translates into CASSRLKPGQGAHTQYF. The whole variable domain, remainder taken from reference TRBV2 and TRBJ2-3, is EPEVTQTPSHQVTQMGQEVILRCVPISNHLYFYWYRQILGQKVEFLVSFYNNEISEKSEIFDDQFSVERPDGSNFTLKIRSTKLEDSAMYFCASSRLKPGQGAHTQYFGPGTRLTVL.

In this sample, this clonotype turned up many times. The V gene is TRBV12-3 or TRBV12-4, the J gene TRBJ2-1; 7 bases fit TRBD2. J gave up 1 base and V 6 bases, and 9 bases lay outside the gene matches. This CDR3 has 16 residues. DNA for the CDR3: TGTGCCAGCAGGACCTTACCGGGAGGTTCCTACAATGAGCAGTTCTTC. It yields the protein CASRTLPGGSYNEQFF.